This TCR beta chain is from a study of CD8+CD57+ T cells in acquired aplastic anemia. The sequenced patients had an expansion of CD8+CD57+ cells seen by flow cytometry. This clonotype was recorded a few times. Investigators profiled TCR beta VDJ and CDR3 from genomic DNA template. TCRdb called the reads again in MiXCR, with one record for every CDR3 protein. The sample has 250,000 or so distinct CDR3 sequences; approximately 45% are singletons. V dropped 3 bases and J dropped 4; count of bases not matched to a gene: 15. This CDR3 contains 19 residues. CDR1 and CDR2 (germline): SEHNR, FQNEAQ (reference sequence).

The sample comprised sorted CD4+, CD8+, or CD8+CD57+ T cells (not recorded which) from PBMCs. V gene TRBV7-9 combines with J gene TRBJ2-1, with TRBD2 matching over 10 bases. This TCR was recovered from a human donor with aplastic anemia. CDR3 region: CASSLILAGKKSSYNEQFF. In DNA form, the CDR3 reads TGTGCCAGCAGCTTGATACTAGCGGGGAAGAAAAGCTCATACAATGAGCAGTTCTTC.